The 10 T cell receptor beta chains listed next were all sequenced from one sample in a study of CXCR3-negative and CXCR3-positive naive CD8 T cells. UMI-labeled 5' RACE TRB cDNA libraries were prepared from the cells. TCRdb re-analyzed the 5' RACE reads; it lists each CDR3 protein once, without DNA. The ten most abundant clones cover over 1.5% of a sample with approximately 83,000 distinct CDR3 sequences. Sequenced sample: naive CXCR3- CD8+ T cells from blood. The subset here: CD45RO-CCR7+CD27+CD95- naive CD8+ T cells lacking CXCR3 (TNR3-). Receptors were obtained from a human donor in good health. Some clones in this sample may be carry-over from other donors' samples.

The CDR3 is CASRVLGGGISQPQHF. The rearrangement links TRBV12-1 to TRBJ1-5. TRBV12-1 is flagged as a pseudogene. The CDR3 runs 16 residues.

The chain links TRBV4-3 to TRBJ2-1. The CDR3 is made up of 13 amino acids. The germline gives CDR1 LGHNA, CDR2 YSLEER. CDR3 protein: CASSQDLFGEQFF.

The rearrangement links TRBV5-1 to TRBJ2-2. Germline CDR1 SGHRS, CDR2 YFSETQ. The CDR3 totals 12 residues. The CDR3 is CASTANTGELFF. Together with reference TRBV5-1 and TRBJ2-2, the CDR3 gives the full variable domain: KAGVTQTPRYLIKTRGQQVTLSCSPISGHRSVSWYQQTPGQGLQFLFEYFSETQRNKGNFPGRFSGRQFSNSRSEMNVSTLELGDSALYLCASTANTGELFFGEGSRLTVL.

This sequence joins TRBV7-9 and TRBJ2-5. CDR1 and CDR2 (germline): SEHNR, FQNEAQ (reference sequence). The CDR3 runs to 11 residues. CDR3 residues: CASSLDYSQYF.

The CDR3 region is CASTSTGRDTNTGELFF. V is TRBV12-3 or TRBV12-4 and J is TRBJ2-2. The CDR3 contains 17 residues.

The chain is built from TRBV29-1 and TRBJ2-2; TCRdb returns TRBD1, unconfirmable since there is no DNA. Germline V gives CDR1 SQVTM, CDR2 ANQGSEA. This CDR3 region has 16 residues. The CDR3 is CSVDFPGEGDTGELFF.

The V call is TRBV20-1, the J call TRBJ1-2; the TCRdb call, TRBD1, lacks DNA for checking. CDR1 and CDR2 from the germline V gene are DFQATT and SNEGSKA (reference sequence). This CDR3 has 14 residues. The CDR3: CSAQGTDQNYGYTF.

The chain links TRBV12-3 or TRBV12-4 to TRBJ1-5; the D call from TCRdb, TRBD1, cannot be confirmed without DNA. The CDR3 contains 13 residues. The CDR3 reads CASSFSRGQPQHF.

The CDR3 is CASSQIDRGQETQYF. The chain recombines TRBV4-1 with TRBJ2-5; as DNA is missing, the TRBD1 call by TCRdb cannot be tested. CDR3 length equals 15 residues. The V gene's germline CDR1 is MGHRA and CDR2 YSYEKL.

The genes are TRBV12-3 or TRBV12-4 and TRBJ2-1; TCRdb names TRBD1, which stays unverified in the absence of DNA. This CDR3 has 14 amino acids. The CDR3 reads CASSPETGAGEQFF.